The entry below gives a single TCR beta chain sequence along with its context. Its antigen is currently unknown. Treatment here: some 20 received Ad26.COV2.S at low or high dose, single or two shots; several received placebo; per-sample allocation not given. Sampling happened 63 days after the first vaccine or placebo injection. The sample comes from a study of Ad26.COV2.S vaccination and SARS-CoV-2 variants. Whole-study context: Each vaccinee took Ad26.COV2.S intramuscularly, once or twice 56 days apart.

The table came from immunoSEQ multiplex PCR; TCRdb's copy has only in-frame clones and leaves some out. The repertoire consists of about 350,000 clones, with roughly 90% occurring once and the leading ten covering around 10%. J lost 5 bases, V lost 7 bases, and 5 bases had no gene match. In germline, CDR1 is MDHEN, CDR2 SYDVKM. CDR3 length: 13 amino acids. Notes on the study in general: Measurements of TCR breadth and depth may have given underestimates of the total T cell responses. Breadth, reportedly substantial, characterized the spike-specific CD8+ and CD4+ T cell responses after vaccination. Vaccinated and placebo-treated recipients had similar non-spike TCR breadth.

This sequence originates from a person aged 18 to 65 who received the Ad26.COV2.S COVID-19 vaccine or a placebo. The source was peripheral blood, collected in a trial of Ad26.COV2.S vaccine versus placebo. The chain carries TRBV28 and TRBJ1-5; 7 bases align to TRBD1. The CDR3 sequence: CASIGRGDQPQHF. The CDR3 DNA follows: TGTGCCAGCATCGGCAGGGGGGATCAGCCCCAGCATTTT.